The 21 T cell receptor beta chains below all came from one sample that was sequenced in a study of cytomegalovirus exposure and HLA in healthy donors. The primer mix had 60 Vbeta and 13 Jbeta primers. Generated by immunoSEQ multiplex PCR, the TCRdb table keeps only in-frame clones and is missing some. The profile shows about 110,000 clones, over 70% of them singletons. Sample: PBMCs. Receptors were obtained from a woman between 40 and 55 years old in good health and CMV-seropositive.

The gene calls are TRBV6-5 and TRBJ2-1; D gene ambiguous. The CDR3 length is 16 residues. Trimming took off 2 bases at V and 8 bases at J, with 19 bases between the two ends. Germline lookup yields CDR1 MNHEY and CDR2 SVGAGI. The CDR3 DNA is TGTGCCAGCAGTTACAGTGGGCAGGTTAGACACGATGAGCAGTTCTTC. It yields the protein CASSYSGQVRHDEQFF.

V is TRBV7-9 and J is TRBJ2-2, with D uncertain. CDR3 length equals 11 residues. Germline CDR1 is SEHNR and CDR2 is FQNEAQ (reference sequence). Here the CDR3 reads CGGQNTGELFF. The CDR3 DNA reads as TGTGGAGGCCAGAACACCGGGGAGCTGTTTTTT.

This clone was counted a single time. The rearrangement uses TRBV7-2 and TRBJ2-3; 12 nucleotides agree with TRBD2. J gave up 9 bases and V 4 bases, and 8 bases lay outside the gene matches. The CDR3 sequence is 15 residues long. Germline CDR1 reads SGHTA; CDR2 reads FQGNSA. The chain's CDR3 is CASSSPSGGADTQYF. CDR3 sequence (DNA): TGTGCCAGCAGCTCCCCTAGCGGGGGGGCCGACACGCAGTATTTT.

This clone has just a few counts. One end of the junction does not line up with germline, which may come from a read error. This specimen includes other DNA sequences encoding the same CDR3. The chain combines TRBV6-6 with TRBJ2-1; a possible D gene is TRBD2 (7 bases). CDR1 is MNHNY, CDR2 SVGAGI, per germline (reference sequence). This CDR3 has 14 amino acids. The CDR3 region has the DNA TGTGCCAGCAGTTTCGTGGGAGGGGACAACGAGCAGTTCTTC. This gives the protein CASSFVGGDNEQFF.

The V and J genes are TRBV13 and TRBJ2-1; 8 nucleotides align to TRBD1. From germline, CDR1 is PRHDT and CDR2 FYEKMQ (reference sequence). The CDR3 consists of 15 residues. Unmatched junction bases numbered 5, after V lost 4 bases and J lost 3 bases. As DNA, the CDR3 is TGTGCCAGCAGCTCACGACAGGGGAACTACAATGAGCAGTTCTTC. Its translation is CASSSRQGNYNEQFF.

The chain combines TRBV9 with TRBJ2-7, with TRBD1 matching 12 bases. In germline, CDR1 is SGDLS, CDR2 YYNGEE. V lost 0 bases, J lost 4 bases, and 5 bases stayed unmatched. The CDR3 length is 16 residues. The CDR3 region has the DNA TGTGCCAGCAGCGTAGCTTCGGGACAGGGGGCTTACGAGCAGTACTTC. This gives the protein CASSVASGQGAYEQYF.

This clone has a single count. V usage is TRBV10-3 and J usage is TRBJ2-2; TRBD1 matches at 9 bases. The CDR3 is 14 amino acids. After removal of 11 bases from V and 3 bases from J, the junction contained 7 bases not matched to a gene. Per the germline V gene, CDR1 is ENHRY and CDR2 is SYGVKD. The CDR3 protein is CASRRQGDTGELFF. The CDR3 DNA reads TGTGCCTCCCGACGACAGGGGGACACCGGGGAGCTGTTTTTT.

The chain uses TRBV30 and TRBJ2-3, with a tentative D call TRBD1 (5 bases). V shed 2 bases and J shed 2 bases, with 14 bases lying between them. The CDR3 totals 15 residues. Germline V gene sequence: CDR1 GTSNPN, CDR2 SVGIG (reference sequence). The CDR3 spells CAWSPGNPLTDTQYF. The CDR3 coding sequence is TGTGCCTGGAGTCCAGGGAACCCTCTCACAGATACGCAGTATTTT.

The chain links TRBV2 to TRBJ1-5, with a weak D call TRBD1 (5 bases). Germline-derived CDR1 and CDR2 are SNHLY and FYNNEI. The ends were cut back, 6 bases at V and 6 bases at J, with 15 bases in the middle. This CDR3 has 14 amino acids. The chain's CDR3 is CASRPGGAAQPQHF. CDR3 DNA: TGTGCCAGCAGGCCGGGAGGGGCGGCTCAGCCCCAGCATTTT.

The chain is built from TRBV19 and TRBJ1-2, with D tentatively TRBD1 (6 bases). The CDR3 loop spans 13 amino acids. Germline CDR1 reads LNHDA; CDR2 reads SQIVND (reference sequence). Trimming took off 3 bases at V and 5 bases at J, with 10 bases between the two ends. The CDR3 bases are TGTGCCAGTAGTATGGGGGCAGTATATGGCTACACCTTC. Encoded protein: CASSMGAVYGYTF.

This sequence joins TRBV29-1 and TRBJ2-5; D remains ambiguous. Germline V gene lookup returns CDR1 SQVTM and CDR2 ANQGSEA. CDR3 size: 11 residues. Deletions cut 7 bases from V and 5 bases from J, with 11 bases between. The DNA for the CDR3 is TGCAGCGCCCTCGTCGGGGAGACCCAGTACTTC. This gives the protein CSALVGETQYF.

The chain recombines TRBV10-3 with TRBJ2-3; the match to TRBD2 covers 9 bases. V gave up 5 bases and J gave up 0 bases; unmatched junction bases: 15. The V gene's germline CDR1 is ENHRY and CDR2 SYGVKD. The CDR3 covers 19 residues. CDR3 loop: CAISRTLAGVQGSTDTQYF. Written as DNA, the CDR3 is TGTGCCATCAGTAGGACCTTAGCGGGAGTTCAAGGGAGCACAGATACGCAGTATTTT.

This chain uses TRBV4-3 with TRBJ2-5; tentative D call: TRBD2 (5 bases). The CDR3 sequence is 14 residues long. Germline V gives CDR1 LGHNA, CDR2 YSLEER. The V gene lost 0 bases and the J gene lost 5 bases, with 10 bases spanning the gap. The CDR3 reads CASSQELRRETQYF. The CDR3 bases are TGCGCCAGCAGCCAAGAGCTCAGGAGGGAGACCCAGTACTTC.

The chain is built from TRBV9 and TRBJ2-5; D might be TRBD2 (5 bases). Trimming took 0 bases from V and 1 from J, leaving 10 bases between them. The CDR3 extends over 15 amino acids. Germline loops: CDR1 SGDLS, CDR2 YYNGEE. This CDR3 reads CASSVAGESQETQYF. The CDR3 DNA reads TGTGCCAGCAGCGTAGCCGGGGAATCCCAAGAGACCCAGTACTTC.

J is TRBJ2-1 and V is TRBV7-2; unclear D gene. The CDR3 extends over 17 amino acids. The V gene lost 1 base and the J gene lost 5 bases, with 18 bases spanning the gap. CDR1 SGHTA and CDR2 FQGNSA come from the germline V gene. The CDR3 loop reads CASSLDHDTGFNNEQFF. Written as DNA, the CDR3 is TGTGCCAGCAGCTTAGACCATGACACTGGATTTAACAATGAGCAGTTCTTC.

The V and J genes are TRBV6-5 and TRBJ2-1, with TRBD2 matching 12 bases. There are 13 residues in the CDR3. Germline V gives CDR1 MNHEY, CDR2 SVGAGI. V lost 6 bases to trimming and J lost 9 bases; unmatched junction nucleotides: 3. In DNA form, the CDR3 reads TGTGCCAGCAGAAAACTAGCGGGAGGTGAGCAGTTCTTC. Protein sequence: CASRKLAGGEQFF.

Only a few counts were recorded for this clone. The gene calls are TRBV30 and TRBJ1-1; 7 bases agree with TRBD1. The CDR3 is 13 residues long. V shed 4 bases, J shed 10 bases, and the junction held 12 bases outside the gene matches. The germline CDR1 and CDR2 sequences are GTSNPN and SVGIG (reference sequence). CDR3 in DNA: TGTGCCTGGACCAAAGGGGGCTCAGGGGGAGCTTTCTTT. Its protein is CAWTKGGSGGAFF.

The chain links TRBV30 to TRBJ1-2, with D uncertain. This CDR3 spans 12 amino acids. Germline lookup yields CDR1 GTSNPN and CDR2 SVGIG (reference sequence). V was trimmed by 2 bases and J by 3 bases, leaving 7 bases between them. CDR3 region: CAWSSQYYGYTF. The CDR3 nucleotides are TGTGCCTGGAGTTCCCAGTACTATGGCTACACCTTC.

The chain couples TRBV6-6 to TRBJ2-1, with 8 bases matching TRBD2. The V gene end was trimmed by 8 bases and the J gene end by 0 bases; junction bases not matched to a gene: 6. The CDR3 contains 15 residues. Germline V gives CDR1 MNHNY, CDR2 SVGAGI (reference sequence). CDR3 DNA: TGTGCCAGCTCAGTAGCGGGAAGCTCCTACAATGAGCAGTTCTTC. Its translation is CASSVAGSSYNEQFF.

The chain couples TRBV27 to TRBJ1-1; 7 bases align to TRBD1. Germline V gene lookup returns CDR1 MNHEY and CDR2 SMNVEV (reference sequence). J was trimmed by 1 base and V by 6 bases; bases with no gene match: 11. CDR3 length: 16 amino acids. The CDR3 is CASRPRPGQTNTEAFF. CDR3 DNA sequence: TGTGCCAGCAGGCCACGTCCGGGACAGACGAACACTGAAGCTTTCTTT.

The chain recombines TRBV9 with TRBJ1-1; D unresolved. Trimming took 4 bases from V and 4 from J, leaving 5 bases between them. Germline CDR1 SGDLS, CDR2 YYNGEE. The CDR3 has 11 residues. The CDR3 sequence: CASSPCTEAFF. The CDR3 DNA follows: TGTGCCAGCAGCCCATGCACTGAAGCTTTCTTT.